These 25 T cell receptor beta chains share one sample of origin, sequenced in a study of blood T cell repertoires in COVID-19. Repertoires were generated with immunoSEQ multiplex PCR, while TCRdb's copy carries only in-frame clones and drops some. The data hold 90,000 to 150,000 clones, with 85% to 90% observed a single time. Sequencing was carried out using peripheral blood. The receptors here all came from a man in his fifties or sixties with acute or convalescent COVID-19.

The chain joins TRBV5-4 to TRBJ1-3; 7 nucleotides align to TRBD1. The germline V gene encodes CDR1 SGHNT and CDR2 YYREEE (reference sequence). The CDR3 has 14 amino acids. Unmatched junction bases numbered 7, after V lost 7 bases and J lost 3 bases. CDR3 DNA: TGTGCCAGCTCCGGACAGGCAGGTGGAAACACCATATATTTT. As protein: CASSGQAGGNTIYF.

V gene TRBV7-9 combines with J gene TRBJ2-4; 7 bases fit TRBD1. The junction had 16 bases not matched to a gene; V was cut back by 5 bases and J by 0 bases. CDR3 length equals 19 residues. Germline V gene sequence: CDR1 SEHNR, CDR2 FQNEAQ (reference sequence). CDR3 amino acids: CASSPPPGQSFLAKNIQYF. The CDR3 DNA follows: TGTGCCAGCAGCCCCCCTCCGGGACAGAGTTTCCTAGCCAAAAACATTCAGTACTTC.

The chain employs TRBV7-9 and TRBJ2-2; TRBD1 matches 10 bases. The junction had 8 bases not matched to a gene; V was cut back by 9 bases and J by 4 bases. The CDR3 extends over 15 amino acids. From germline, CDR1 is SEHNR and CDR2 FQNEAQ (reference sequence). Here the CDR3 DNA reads TGTGCCAGGGGCCGGGGGACAGGGGCCACCGGGGAGCTGTTTTTT. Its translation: CARGRGTGATGELFF.

CDR3 loop: CASSWLGSYEQYF. The CDR3 region has the DNA TGTGCCAGTAGTTGGCTAGGATCCTACGAGCAGTACTTC. V and J are TRBV19 and TRBJ2-7; no clear D gene. The CDR3 has 13 amino acids. CDR1 is LNHDA and CDR2 is SQIVND in the germline V gene (reference sequence). The V end was cut by 5 bases, the J end by 1 base, with 9 bases between.

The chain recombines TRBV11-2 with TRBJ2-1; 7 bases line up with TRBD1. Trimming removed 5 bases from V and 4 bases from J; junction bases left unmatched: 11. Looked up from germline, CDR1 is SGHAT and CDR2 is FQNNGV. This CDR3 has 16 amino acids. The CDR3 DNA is TGTGCCAGCAGCCATGCACGGGACAGCCTTTACAATGAGCAGTTCTTC. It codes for CASSHARDSLYNEQFF.

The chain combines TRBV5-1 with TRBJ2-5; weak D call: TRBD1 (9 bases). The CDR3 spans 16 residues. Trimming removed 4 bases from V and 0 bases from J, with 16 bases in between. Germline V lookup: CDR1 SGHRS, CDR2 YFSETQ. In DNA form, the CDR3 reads TGCGCCAGCAGCCCGGGAGGGACAGGGTACCAAGAGACCCAGTACTTC. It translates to CASSPGGTGYQETQYF.

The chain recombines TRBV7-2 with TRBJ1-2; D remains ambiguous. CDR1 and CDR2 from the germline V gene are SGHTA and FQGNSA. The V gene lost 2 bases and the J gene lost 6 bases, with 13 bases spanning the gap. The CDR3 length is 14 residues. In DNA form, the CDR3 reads TGTGCCAGCAGCTTAATAGGGAGTCTCGATGGCTACACCTTC. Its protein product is CASSLIGSLDGYTF.

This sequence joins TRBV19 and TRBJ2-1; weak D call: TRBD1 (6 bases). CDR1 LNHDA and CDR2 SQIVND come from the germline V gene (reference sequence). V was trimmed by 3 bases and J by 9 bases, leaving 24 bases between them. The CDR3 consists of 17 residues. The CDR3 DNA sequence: TGTGCCAGTAGTATTAGGGTCGGGCAGGGGACCAGGGTTGAGCAGTTCTTC. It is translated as CASSIRVGQGTRVEQFF.

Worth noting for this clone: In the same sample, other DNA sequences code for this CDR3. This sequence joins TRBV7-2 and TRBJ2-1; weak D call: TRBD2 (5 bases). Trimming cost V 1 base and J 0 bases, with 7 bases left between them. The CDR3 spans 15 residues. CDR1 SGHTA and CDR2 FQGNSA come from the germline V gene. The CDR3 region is CASSLDGSSYNEQFF. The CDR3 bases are TGTGCCAGCAGCTTAGATGGGAGCTCCTACAATGAGCAGTTCTTC.

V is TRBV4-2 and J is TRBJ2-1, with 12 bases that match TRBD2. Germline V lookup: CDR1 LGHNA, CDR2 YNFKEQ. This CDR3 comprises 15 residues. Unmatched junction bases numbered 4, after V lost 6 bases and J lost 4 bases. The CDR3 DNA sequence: TGTGCCAGCAGGGGGACTAGCGGGTGGTACAATGAGCAGTTCTTC. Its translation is CASRGTSGWYNEQFF.

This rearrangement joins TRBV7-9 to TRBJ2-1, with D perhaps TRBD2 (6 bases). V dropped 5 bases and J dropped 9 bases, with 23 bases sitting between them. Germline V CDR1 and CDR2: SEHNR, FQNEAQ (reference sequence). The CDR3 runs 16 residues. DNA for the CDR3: TGTGCCAGCAGCCCATGGGGGACTCGCGACGAGAGTGAGCAGTTCTTC. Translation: CASSPWGTRDESEQFF.

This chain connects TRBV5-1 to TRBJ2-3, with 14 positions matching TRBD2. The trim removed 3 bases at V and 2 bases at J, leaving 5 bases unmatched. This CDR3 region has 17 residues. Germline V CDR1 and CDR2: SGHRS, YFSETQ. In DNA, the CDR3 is TGCGCCAGCAGCTCAGGACTAGCGGGAGGAACCACAGATACGCAGTATTTT. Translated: CASSSGLAGGTTDTQYF.

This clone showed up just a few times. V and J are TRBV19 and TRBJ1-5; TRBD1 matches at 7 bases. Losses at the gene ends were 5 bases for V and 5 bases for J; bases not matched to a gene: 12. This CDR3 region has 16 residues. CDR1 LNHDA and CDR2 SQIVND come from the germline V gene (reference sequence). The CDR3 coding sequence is TGTGCCAGTAGTCCTACACAGGGGCTCGGGTATCAGCCCCAGCATTTT. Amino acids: CASSPTQGLGYQPQHF.

CDR3 in DNA: TGTGCCAGCTCACCCCAAGACAGGGAACGGTTCTTC. It yields the protein CASSPQDRERFF. V is TRBV18 and J is TRBJ2-1; TRBD1 matches 7 bases. Unmatched junction bases numbered 8, after V lost 3 bases and J lost 15 bases. The length of the CDR3 is 12 residues. Germline V gene lookup returns CDR1 KGHSH and CDR2 LQKENI.

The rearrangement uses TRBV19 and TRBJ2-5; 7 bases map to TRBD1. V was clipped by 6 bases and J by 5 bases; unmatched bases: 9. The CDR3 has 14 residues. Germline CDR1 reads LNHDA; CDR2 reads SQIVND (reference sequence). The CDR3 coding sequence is TGTGCCAGTAGCGGACAGGTAACTGGGGAGACCCAGTACTTC. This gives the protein CASSGQVTGETQYF.

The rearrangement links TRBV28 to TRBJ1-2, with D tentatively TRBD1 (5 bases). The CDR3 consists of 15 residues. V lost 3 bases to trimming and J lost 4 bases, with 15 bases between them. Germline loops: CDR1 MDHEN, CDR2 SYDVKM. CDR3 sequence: CASSFRAERLYGYTF. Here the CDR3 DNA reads TGTGCCAGCAGTTTCAGGGCCGAACGGCTCTATGGCTACACCTTC.

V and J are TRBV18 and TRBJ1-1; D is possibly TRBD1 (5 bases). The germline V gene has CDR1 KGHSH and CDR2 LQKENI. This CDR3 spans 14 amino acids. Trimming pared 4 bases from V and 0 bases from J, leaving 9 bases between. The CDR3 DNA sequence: TGTGCCAGCTCACTCGCAGGGATGAACACTGAAGCTTTCTTT. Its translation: CASSLAGMNTEAFF.

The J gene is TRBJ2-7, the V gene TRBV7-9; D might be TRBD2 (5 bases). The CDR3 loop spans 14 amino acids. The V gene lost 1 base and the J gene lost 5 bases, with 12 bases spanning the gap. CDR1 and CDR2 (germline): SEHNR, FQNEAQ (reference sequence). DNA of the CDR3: TGTGCCAGCAGCTTAGGTCGGGATTACGACGAGCAGTACTTC. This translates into CASSLGRDYDEQYF.

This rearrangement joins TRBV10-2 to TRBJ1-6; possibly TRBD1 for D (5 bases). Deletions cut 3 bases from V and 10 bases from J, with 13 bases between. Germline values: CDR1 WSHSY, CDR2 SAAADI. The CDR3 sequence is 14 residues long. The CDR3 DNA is TGCGCCAGCAGTGAAGGAGGGGCCAGGTCACCCCTCCACTTT. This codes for CASSEGGARSPLHF.

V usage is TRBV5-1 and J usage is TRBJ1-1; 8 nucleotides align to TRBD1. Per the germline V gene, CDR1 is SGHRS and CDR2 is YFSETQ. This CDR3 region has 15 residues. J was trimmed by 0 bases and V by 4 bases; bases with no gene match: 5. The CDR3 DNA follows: TGCGCCAGCAGCAGAGCGGACAGGGTGAACACTGAAGCTTTCTTT. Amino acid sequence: CASSRADRVNTEAFF.

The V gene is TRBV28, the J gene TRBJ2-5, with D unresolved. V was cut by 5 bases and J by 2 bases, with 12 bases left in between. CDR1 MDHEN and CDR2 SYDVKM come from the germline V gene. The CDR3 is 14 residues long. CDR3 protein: CASSPYFRQETQYF. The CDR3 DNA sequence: TGTGCCAGCAGTCCCTATTTCCGGCAAGAGACCCAGTACTTC.

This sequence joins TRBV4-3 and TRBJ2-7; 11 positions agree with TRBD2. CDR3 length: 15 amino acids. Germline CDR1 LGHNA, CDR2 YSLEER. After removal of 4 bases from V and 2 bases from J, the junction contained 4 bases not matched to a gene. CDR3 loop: CASSRTSGGTYEQYF. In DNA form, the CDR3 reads TGCGCCAGCAGCCGTACTAGCGGGGGAACCTACGAGCAGTACTTC.

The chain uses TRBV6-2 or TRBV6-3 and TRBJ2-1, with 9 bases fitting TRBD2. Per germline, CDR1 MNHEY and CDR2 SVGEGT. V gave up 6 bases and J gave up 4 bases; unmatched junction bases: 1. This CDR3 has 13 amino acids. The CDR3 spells CASSSGRYNEQFF. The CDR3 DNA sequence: TGTGCCAGCAGCAGCGGGAGGTACAATGAGCAGTTCTTC.

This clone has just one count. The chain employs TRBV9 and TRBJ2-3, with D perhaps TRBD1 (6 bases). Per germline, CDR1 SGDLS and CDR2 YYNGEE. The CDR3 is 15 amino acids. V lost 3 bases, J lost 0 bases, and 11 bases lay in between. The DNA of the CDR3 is TGTGCCAGCAGCGAAGGACAGTCTAGCACAGATACGCAGTATTTT. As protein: CASSEGQSSTDTQYF.

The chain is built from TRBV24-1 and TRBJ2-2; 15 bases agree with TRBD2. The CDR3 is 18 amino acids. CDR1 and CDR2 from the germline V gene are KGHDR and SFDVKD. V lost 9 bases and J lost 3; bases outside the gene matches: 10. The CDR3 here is CATGSGTSGRRDTGELFF. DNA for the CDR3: TGTGCCACCGGATCCGGGACTAGCGGGAGGAGGGACACCGGGGAGCTGTTTTTT.